The clone carrying this TCR beta chain was found many times. Its antigen is currently unknown. These data belong to a study of T cell repertoires in cytomegalovirus infection. The CDR3 loop spans 14 amino acids. Trimming took off 5 bases at V and 3 bases at J, with 13 bases between the two ends. MiXCR, run by TCRdb on the reads, gives a single entry per CDR3 protein. The sample lists around 340,000 distinct CDR3 sequences; just under 30% were seen once. The TCR originated in a human donor in good health (CMV status not recorded). Some clones in this sample may be carry-over from other donors' samples. Sample: cultured PBMCs, taken from culture after CMV antigen stimulation. The chain has TRBV12-3 or TRBV12-4 and TRBJ2-5, with a possible D match to TRBD2 (5 bases). The CDR3 spells CASSTLSGEETQYF. The CDR3, as DNA: TGTGCCAGCAGTACCCTAAGCGGCGAAGAGACCCAGTACTTC.